Sequencing of this T cell receptor beta chain was carried out in a study of regulatory T cells in long-lasting Graves disease. About the research overall: With positive TSH receptor antibodies and over 5 years of antithyroid drugs, Graves' disease was considered persistent. General study findings and limits: Persistent patients shared more public clonotypes (about 2,600) than new patients (approximately 970). Persistent-disease Graves' patients showed less TCR diversity than new cases.

As regards this clonotype: Its antigen is unidentified.

Looked up from germline, CDR1 is MRHNA and CDR2 is SNTAGT. The germline V and J ends were trimmed by 5 bases and 9 bases, with 10 bases remaining between them. The CDR3 consists of 11 residues. Time point specified: persistent/refractory GD, antithyroid drugs over 5 years with positive TRAb. There was RNA extracted from PBMCs, and the TCR library was made from it. An endocrinology department in Xi'an, China, supplied the patients. Investigators prepared the TCR beta libraries by applying iRepertoire HTBI primers and Arm-PCR of CDR3 regions. TCRdb called the multiplex PCR reads again in MiXCR, with one record for every CDR3 protein. The table lists around 500,000 distinct CDR3 sequences, less than 25% of them singletons.

Here the sequenced sample was peripheral blood mononuclear cells (PBMCs), taken when the disease was refractory, from a patient treated with antithyroid drugs. The chain combines TRBV6-4 with TRBJ1-2; D gene ambiguous. The TCR sequence derives from a female donor with Graves disease. CDR3 in amino acids: CASSMMSSYTF. The CDR3 region has the DNA TGTGCCAGCAGTATGATGTCCAGCTACACCTTC.